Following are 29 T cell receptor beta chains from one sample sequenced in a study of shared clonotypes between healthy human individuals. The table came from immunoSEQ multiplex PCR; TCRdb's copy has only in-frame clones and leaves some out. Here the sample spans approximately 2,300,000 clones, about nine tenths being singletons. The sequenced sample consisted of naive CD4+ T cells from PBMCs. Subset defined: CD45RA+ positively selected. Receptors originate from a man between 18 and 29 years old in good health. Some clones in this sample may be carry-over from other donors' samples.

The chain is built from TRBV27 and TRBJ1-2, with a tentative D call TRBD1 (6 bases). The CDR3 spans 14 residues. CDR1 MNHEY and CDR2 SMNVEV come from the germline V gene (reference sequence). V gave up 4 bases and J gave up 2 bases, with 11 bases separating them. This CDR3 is CASSYTGPNYGYTF. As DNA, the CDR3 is TGTGCCAGCAGTTATACAGGGCCGAACTATGGCTACACCTTC.

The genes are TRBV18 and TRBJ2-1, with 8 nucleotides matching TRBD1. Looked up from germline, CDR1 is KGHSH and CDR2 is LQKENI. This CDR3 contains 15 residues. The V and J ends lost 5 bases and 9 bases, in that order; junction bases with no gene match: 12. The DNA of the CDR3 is TGTGCCAGCTCAGTGGACAGGGCCCGTCGAGGTGAGCAGTTCTTC. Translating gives CASSVDRARRGEQFF.

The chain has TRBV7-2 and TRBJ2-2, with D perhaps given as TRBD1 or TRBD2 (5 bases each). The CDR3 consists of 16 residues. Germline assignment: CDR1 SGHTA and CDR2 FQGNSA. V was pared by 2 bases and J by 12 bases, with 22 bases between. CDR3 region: CASSLYLRGLVPKLFF. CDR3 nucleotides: TGTGCCAGCAGCTTATATTTGAGGGGATTGGTCCCTAAGCTGTTTTTT. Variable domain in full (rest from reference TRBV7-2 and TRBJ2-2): GAGVSQSPSNKVTEKGKDVELRCDPISGHTALYWYRQSLGQGLEFLIYFQGNSAPDKSGLPSDRFSAERTGGSVSTLTIQRTQQEDSAVYLCASSLYLRGLVPKLFFGEGSRLTVL.

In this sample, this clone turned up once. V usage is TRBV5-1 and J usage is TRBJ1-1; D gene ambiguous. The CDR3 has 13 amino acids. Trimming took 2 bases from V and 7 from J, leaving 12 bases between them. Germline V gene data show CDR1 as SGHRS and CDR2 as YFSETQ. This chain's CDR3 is CASSFWRGDEAFF. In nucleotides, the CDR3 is TGCGCCAGCAGCTTTTGGAGAGGAGATGAAGCTTTCTTT.

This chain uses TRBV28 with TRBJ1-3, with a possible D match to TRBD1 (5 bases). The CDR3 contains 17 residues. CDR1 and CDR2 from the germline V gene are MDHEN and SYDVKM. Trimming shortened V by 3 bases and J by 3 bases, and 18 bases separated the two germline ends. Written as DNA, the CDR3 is TGTGCCAGCAGTTTTTCACGCGCAGGGCTCTATGGAAACACCATATATTTT. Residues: CASSFSRAGLYGNTIYF.

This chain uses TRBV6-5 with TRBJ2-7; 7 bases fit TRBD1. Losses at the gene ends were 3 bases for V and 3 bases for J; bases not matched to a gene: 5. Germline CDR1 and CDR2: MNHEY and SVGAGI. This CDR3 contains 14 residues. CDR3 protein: CASSYRDRDYEQYF. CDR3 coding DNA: TGTGCCAGCAGTTATCGAGACAGGGACTACGAGCAGTACTTC.

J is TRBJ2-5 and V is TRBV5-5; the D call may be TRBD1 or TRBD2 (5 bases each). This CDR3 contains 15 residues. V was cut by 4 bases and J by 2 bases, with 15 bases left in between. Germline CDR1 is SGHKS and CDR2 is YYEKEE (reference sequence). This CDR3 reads CASSHRGTVQETQYF. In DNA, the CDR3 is TGTGCCAGCAGCCATCGTGGGACGGTACAAGAGACCCAGTACTTC.

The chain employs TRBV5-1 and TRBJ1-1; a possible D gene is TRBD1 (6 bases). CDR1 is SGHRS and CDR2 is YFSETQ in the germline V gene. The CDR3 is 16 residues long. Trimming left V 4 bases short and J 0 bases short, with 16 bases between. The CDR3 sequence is CASSLSSRTVNTEAFF. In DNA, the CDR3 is TGCGCCAGCAGCCTTAGCTCCAGGACAGTGAACACTGAAGCTTTCTTT.

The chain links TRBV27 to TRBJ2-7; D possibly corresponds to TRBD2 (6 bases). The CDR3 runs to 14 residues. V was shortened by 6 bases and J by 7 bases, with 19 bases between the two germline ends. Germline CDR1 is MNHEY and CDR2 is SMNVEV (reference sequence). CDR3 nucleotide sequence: TGTGCCAGCAGGTACGGGTGGGGGGTCGGAGAGCAGTACTTC. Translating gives CASRYGWGVGEQYF.

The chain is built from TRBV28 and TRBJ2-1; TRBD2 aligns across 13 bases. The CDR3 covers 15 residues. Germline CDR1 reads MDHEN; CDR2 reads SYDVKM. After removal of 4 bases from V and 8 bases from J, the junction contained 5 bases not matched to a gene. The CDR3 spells CASSSGLAGVYEQFF. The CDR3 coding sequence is TGTGCCAGCAGTTCCGGACTAGCGGGAGTTTATGAGCAGTTCTTC.

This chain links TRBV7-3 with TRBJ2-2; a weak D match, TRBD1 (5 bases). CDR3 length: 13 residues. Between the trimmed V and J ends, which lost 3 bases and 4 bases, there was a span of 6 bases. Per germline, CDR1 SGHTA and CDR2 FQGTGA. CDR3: CASSFDSTGELFF. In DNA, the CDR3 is TGTGCCAGCAGCTTCGACAGCACCGGGGAGCTGTTTTTT. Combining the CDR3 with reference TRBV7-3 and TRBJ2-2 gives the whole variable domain GAGVSQTPSNKVTEKGKYVELRCDPISGHTALYWYRQSLGQGPEFLIYFQGTGAADDSGLPNDRFFAVRPEGSVSTLKIQRTERGDSAVYLCASSFDSTGELFFGEGSRLTVL.

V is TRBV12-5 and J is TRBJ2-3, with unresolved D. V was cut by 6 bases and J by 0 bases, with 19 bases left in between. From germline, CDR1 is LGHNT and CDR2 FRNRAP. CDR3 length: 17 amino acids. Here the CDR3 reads CASGKEKGTASTDTQYF. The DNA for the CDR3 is TGTGCTAGTGGCAAGGAGAAGGGCACCGCAAGCACAGATACGCAGTATTTT.

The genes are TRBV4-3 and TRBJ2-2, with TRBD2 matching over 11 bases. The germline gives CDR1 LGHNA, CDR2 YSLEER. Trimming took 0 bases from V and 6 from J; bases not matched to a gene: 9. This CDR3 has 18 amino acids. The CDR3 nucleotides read TGCGCCAGCAGCCAAGATAGCGGGAGGGCCGGCGTATCCGGGGAGCTGTTTTTT. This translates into CASSQDSGRAGVSGELFF.

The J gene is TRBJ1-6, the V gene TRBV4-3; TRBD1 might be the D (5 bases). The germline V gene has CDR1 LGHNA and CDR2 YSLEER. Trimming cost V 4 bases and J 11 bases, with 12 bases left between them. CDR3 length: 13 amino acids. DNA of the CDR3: TGCGCCAGCAGCCTGGGACGGGCGCCACCCCTCCACTTT. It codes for CASSLGRAPPLHF.

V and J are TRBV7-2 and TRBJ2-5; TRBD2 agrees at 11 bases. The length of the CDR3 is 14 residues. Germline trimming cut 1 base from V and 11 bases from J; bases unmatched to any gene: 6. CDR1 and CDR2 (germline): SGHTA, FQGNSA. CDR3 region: CASSLGLAGGGQYF. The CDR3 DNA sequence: TGTGCCAGCAGCTTAGGTCTAGCGGGGGGCGGTCAGTACTTC.

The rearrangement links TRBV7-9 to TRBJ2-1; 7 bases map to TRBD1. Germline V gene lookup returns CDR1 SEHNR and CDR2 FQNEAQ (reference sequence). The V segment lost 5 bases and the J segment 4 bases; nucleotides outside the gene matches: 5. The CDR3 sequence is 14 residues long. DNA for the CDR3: TGTGCCAGCAGCCTGGGACAGACTTACAATGAGCAGTTCTTC. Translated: CASSLGQTYNEQFF.

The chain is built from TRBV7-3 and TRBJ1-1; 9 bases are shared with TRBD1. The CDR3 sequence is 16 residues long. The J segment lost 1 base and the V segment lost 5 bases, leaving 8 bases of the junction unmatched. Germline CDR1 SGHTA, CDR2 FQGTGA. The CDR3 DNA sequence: TGTGCCAGCAGCAAAACAGGGGGCGCGGGGAACACTGAAGCTTTCTTT. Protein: CASSKTGGAGNTEAFF.

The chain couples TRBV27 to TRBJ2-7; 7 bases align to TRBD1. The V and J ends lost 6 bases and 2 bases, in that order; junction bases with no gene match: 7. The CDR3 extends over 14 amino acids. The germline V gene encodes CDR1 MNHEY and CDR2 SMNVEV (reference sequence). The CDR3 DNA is TGTGCCAGCAGCCAGCGGACAGGTCCCTACGAGCAGTACTTC. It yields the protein CASSQRTGPYEQYF.

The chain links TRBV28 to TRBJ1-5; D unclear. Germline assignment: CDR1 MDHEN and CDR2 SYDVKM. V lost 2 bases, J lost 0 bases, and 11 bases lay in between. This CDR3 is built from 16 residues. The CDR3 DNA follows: TGTGCCAGCAGTTTAGCTAGGTCCTATAGCAATCAGCCCCAGCATTTT. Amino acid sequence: CASSLARSYSNQPQHF. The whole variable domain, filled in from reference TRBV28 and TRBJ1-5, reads DVKVTQSSRYLVKRTGEKVFLECVQDMDHENMFWYRQDPGLGLRLIYFSYDVKMKEKGDIPEGYSVSREKKERFSLILESASTNQTSMYLCASSLARSYSNQPQHFGDGTRLSIL.

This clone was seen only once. CDR3 loop: CASGGVAGGTGELFF. The DNA for the CDR3 is TGTGCCAGCGGAGGAGTTGCAGGGGGAACCGGGGAGCTGTTTTTT. The V and J genes are TRBV2 and TRBJ2-2; 7 bases align to TRBD1. The trim removed 8 bases at V and 5 bases at J, leaving 11 bases unmatched. This CDR3 is built from 15 residues. The germline CDR1 and CDR2 sequences are SNHLY and FYNNEI.

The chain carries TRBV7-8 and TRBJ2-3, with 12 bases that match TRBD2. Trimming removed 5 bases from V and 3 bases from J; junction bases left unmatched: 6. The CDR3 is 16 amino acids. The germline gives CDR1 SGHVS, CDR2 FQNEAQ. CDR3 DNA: TGTGCCAGCAGCGCCCGACTAGCGGGAGTAACAGATACGCAGTATTTT. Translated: CASSARLAGVTDTQYF.

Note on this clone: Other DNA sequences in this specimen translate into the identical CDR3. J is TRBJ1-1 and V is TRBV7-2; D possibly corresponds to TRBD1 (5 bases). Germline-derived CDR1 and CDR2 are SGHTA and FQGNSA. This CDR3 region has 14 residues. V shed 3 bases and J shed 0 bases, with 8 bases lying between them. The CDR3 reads CASSFDSMNTEAFF. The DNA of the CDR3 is TGTGCCAGCAGCTTTGACAGTATGAACACTGAAGCTTTCTTT.

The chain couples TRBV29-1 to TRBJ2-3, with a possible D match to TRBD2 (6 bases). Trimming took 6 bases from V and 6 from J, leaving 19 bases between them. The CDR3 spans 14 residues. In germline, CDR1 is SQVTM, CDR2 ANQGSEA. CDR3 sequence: CSVRPGAPSDTQYF. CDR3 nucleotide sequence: TGCAGCGTCCGGCCGGGAGCCCCTAGTGATACGCAGTATTTT.

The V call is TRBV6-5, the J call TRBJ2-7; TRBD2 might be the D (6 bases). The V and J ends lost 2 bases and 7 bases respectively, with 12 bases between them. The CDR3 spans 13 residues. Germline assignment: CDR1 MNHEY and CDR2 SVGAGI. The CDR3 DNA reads TGTGCCAGCAGTTACGGGGAGGTGAGGGAGCAGTACTTC. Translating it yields CASSYGEVREQYF.

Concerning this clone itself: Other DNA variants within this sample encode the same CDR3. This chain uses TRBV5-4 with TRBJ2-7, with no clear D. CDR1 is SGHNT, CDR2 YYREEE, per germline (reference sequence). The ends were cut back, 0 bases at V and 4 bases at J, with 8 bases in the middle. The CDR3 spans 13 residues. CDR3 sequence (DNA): TGTGCCAGCAGCTTGGACGGTGGTTACGAGCAGTACTTC. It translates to CASSLDGGYEQYF.

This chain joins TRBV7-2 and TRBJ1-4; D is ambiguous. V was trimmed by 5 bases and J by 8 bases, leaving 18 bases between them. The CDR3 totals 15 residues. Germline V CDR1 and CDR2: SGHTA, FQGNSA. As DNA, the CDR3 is TGTGCCAGCAGCCCCGCGCCGGGCAGGTACGAAAAACTGTTTTTT. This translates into CASSPAPGRYEKLFF. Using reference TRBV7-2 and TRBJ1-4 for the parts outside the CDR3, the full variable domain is GAGVSQSPSNKVTEKGKDVELRCDPISGHTALYWYRQSLGQGLEFLIYFQGNSAPDKSGLPSDRFSAERTGGSVSTLTIQRTQQEDSAVYLCASSPAPGRYEKLFFGSGTQLSVL.

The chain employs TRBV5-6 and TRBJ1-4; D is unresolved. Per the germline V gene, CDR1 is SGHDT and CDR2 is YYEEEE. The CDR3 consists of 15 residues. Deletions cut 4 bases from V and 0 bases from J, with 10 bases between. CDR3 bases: TGTGCCAGCAGCGTTACAGCGGCAACTAATGAAAAACTGTTTTTT. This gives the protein CASSVTAATNEKLFF. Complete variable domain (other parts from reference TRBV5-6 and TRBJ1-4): DAGVTQSPTHLIKTRGQQVTLRCSPKSGHDTVSWYQQALGQGPQFIFQYYEEEERQRGNFPDRFSGHQFPNYSSELNVNALLLGDSALYLCASSVTAATNEKLFFGSGTQLSVL.

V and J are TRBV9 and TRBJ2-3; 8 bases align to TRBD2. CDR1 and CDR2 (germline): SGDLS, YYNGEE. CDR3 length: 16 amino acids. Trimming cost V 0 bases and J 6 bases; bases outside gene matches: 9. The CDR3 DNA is TGTGCCAGCAGCGTAGGGATAGCGGGAAATGAGGATACGCAGTATTTT. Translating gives CASSVGIAGNEDTQYF.

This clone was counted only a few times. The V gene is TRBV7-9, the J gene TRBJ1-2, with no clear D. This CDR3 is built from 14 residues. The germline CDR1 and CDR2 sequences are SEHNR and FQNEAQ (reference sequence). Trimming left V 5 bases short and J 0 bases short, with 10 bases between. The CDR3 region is CASSPVSSNYGYTF. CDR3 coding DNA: TGTGCCAGCAGCCCAGTCAGCTCTAACTATGGCTACACCTTC.